A single sample gave rise to the 17 T cell receptor beta chains below, sequenced in a study of CD8+ T cells in alopecia areata. In each case, RNA was isolated and then reverse transcribed into cDNA as the sequencing template. Sequencing was performed with immunoSEQ multiplex PCR; in TCRdb, only in-frame clones are kept and a portion is missing. The data show 200,000 to 300,000 clones, with none appearing a single time. Markers used for sorting pooled cutaneous lymph node cells were CD4, CD8alpha, NKG2D, NKG2ACE and others. Sequencing was done on a sample of CD4+ T cells sorted from a lymph node. These receptors were obtained from a C3H/HeJ mouse with alopecia areata. The strain bears MHC haplotype H2-k.

A note on this clone: Mouse names are used for the genes. The CDR3 end lies 4 residues beyond the end of the read and is filled in from the germline J gene. This chain connects TRBV1 to TRBJ2-4, with 10 bases identical to TRBD2. The CDR3 loop spans 17 amino acids. Germline lookup yields CDR1 NSQYPW and CDR2 LRSPGD (reference sequence). The part of the CDR3 DNA that was read is TGCACCTGCAGTGCAGATCGGTCTGGGGGGGCTATAAAC. This translates into CTCSADRSGGAIN. From start to end, the CDR3 is CTCSADRSGGAINTLYF.

This clone was counted many times. Gene names and germline match the mouse. The observed sequence ends 4 residues before the CDR3 terminus, with the missing tail filled in from the germline J gene. J is TRBJ2-2 and V is TRBV17; TRBD1 agrees at 8 bases. CDR1 and CDR2 (germline): MNHDT, YYDKIL. The V and J ends lost 1 base and 4 bases, in that order; junction bases with no gene match: 5. The CDR3 covers 16 residues. The CDR3 bases that were read are TGTGCTAGCAGTAGAGCATTGACAGGGGCCACCGGG. It is translated as CASSRALTGATG. The complete CDR3 reads CASSRALTGATGQLYF.

Notes on this clone: Each gene name is a mouse one. The CDR3 sequence: CASSLGLGSSAETLYF. CDR3 DNA (partial): TGTGCCAGCAGTCTCGGACTGGGGTCTAGTGCAGAA. The chain uses TRBV19 and TRBJ2-3; 9 bases align to TRBD2. The read stops 4 residues short of the end of the CDR3; the missing end is completed from the germline J gene. CDR1 is FNHDT and CDR2 is SITEND in the germline V gene (reference sequence). The V gene end was trimmed by 4 bases and the J gene end by 0 bases; junction bases not matched to a gene: 6. This CDR3 spans 16 amino acids.

Comments on this clone: It is unclear where the CDR3 begins or ends on the DNA, so no DNA is shown, and the CDR3 is as TCRdb lists it. Mouse gene names apply. CDR3 in amino acids: CAPAVKGTGTSAETLYF. The V gene is TRBV23, the J gene TRBJ2-3; the table gives TRBD1 as D, unverified against the DNA. With termini counted, the CDR3 has 17 amino acids. CDR1 and CDR2 (germline): KGHTA, FQNQQP.

To note about this clone: The listed genes are named as in mouse. The sequence runs out 4 residues before the end of the CDR3; the remainder is reconstructed from the germline J gene. The V and J genes are TRBV13-1 and TRBJ2-2, with D tentatively TRBD2 (7 bases). Germline CDR1 and CDR2: NSHNY and SYGAGN. V was pared by 3 bases and J by 4 bases, with 13 bases between. This CDR3 region has 15 residues. Partial CDR3 DNA: TGTGCCAGCAGTGGCTGGGGGCGCGGCACCGGG. Amino acid sequence: CASSGWGRGTG. The full CDR3 protein reads CASSGWGRGTGQLYF.

This clone was counted only a few times. Mouse gene names and germline throughout. The read ends 4 residues shy of where the CDR3 ends; the end is completed using the germline J gene. The V gene is TRBV13-3, the J gene TRBJ2-5; weak D call: TRBD1 (5 bases). The CDR3 loop spans 13 amino acids. From germline, CDR1 is NNHDY and CDR2 SYVADS. CDR3 bases read: TGTGCCAGCAGTGATGGACAGATAGAC. Protein: CASSDGQID. The CDR3, in full, reads CASSDGQIDTQYF.

A note on this clone: All gene names here are mouse names. The missing CDR3 end, 4 residues past where the read stops, is filled in from the germline J gene. Other DNA sequences of this sample code for an identical CDR3. The J gene is TRBJ2-1, the V gene TRBV5; a weak D match, TRBD2 (5 bases). CDR3 length: 13 amino acids. In germline, CDR1 is LGHNA, CDR2 YNLKQL (reference sequence). The germline V and J ends were trimmed by 0 bases and 5 bases, with 5 bases remaining between them. CDR3 bases read: TGTGCCAGCAGCCAAGACTGGGATGCT. The encoded protein is CASSQDWDA. The full CDR3 protein is CASSQDWDAEQFF.

This clone was picked up a small number of times. Mouse names are used for the genes. Read coverage stops 4 residues before the CDR3 terminus; the germline J gene supplies the remainder. The chain employs TRBV19 and TRBJ2-1, with TRBD2 as a possible D gene (6 bases). This CDR3 has 13 amino acids. V was trimmed by 6 bases and J by 5 bases, leaving 12 bases between them. The germline gives CDR1 FNHDT, CDR2 SITEND (reference sequence). The CDR3 loop is CASMPGVDAEQFF. Incomplete CDR3 DNA: TGTGCCAGCATGCCTGGGGTGGATGCT.

To note about this clone: Mouse germline and gene names are used. Coverage ceases 4 residues before the CDR3 finishes, and the germline J gene fills in the end. In the same sample, other DNA sequences code for this CDR3. The V gene is TRBV1, the J gene TRBJ2-4; D is perhaps TRBD2 (6 bases). Germline CDR1 and CDR2: NSQYPW and LRSPGD (reference sequence). The CDR3 is 14 residues long. V was cut by 3 bases and J by 0 bases, with 7 bases left in between. CDR3 amino acids: CTCSADWSQNTLYF. CDR3 DNA (partial): TGCACCTGCAGTGCTGACTGGAGTCAAAAC.

This clone was seen only a few times. The gene names given are mouse names. The read is 4 residues too short to cover the CDR3 end, so that end is filled in from the germline J gene. Distinct nucleotide sequences in the sample also encode this CDR3. This chain joins TRBV13-2 and TRBJ2-5; TRBD1 matches at 9 bases. The germline gives CDR1 NNHNN, CDR2 SYGAGS (reference sequence). The CDR3 loop spans 14 amino acids. The CDR3 loop is CASGDAGQGDTQYF. The CDR3 DNA, read in part, is TGTGCCAGCGGTGATGCGGGACAGGGAGAC.

For this clone: The gene names given are mouse names. Sequencing ends 4 residues short of the CDR3 end; the germline J gene provides the rest. The J gene is TRBJ2-7, the V gene TRBV5; 7 bases are a match to TRBD1. This CDR3 has 15 residues. CDR1 LGHNA and CDR2 YNLKQL come from the germline V gene (reference sequence). J lost 0 bases, V lost 5 bases, and 7 bases had no gene match. The covered CDR3 bases are TGTGCCAGCAGCGTCGACAGGGTGAGCTCCTAT. Its translation: CASSVDRVSSY. The whole CDR3 protein is CASSVDRVSSYEQYF.

Comments on this clone: Gene names follow the mouse nomenclature. The read is 4 residues too short to cover the CDR3 end, so that end is filled in from the germline J gene. Other DNA sequences of this sample code for an identical CDR3. V usage is TRBV13-2 and J usage is TRBJ2-2; 9 nucleotides match TRBD2. Losses at the gene ends were 5 bases for V and 4 bases for J; bases not matched to a gene: 3. The CDR3 loop spans 14 amino acids. The germline V gene encodes CDR1 NNHNN and CDR2 SYGAGS (reference sequence). CDR3 residues: CASGDWGGTGQLYF. Partial CDR3 DNA: TGTGCCAGCGGGGACTGGGGAGGCACCGGG.

This clone was counted only a few times. Gene names denote mouse genes. The CDR3 extends 4 residues past the end of the read, so its final part is completed from the germline J gene. Different DNA sequences within this sample yield the same CDR3. The rearrangement uses TRBV13-1 and TRBJ1-2, with 10 bases lining up with TRBD1. This CDR3 is 15 amino acids long. With 3 bases clipped from V and 0 bases from J, the junction kept 2 bases outside the gene matches. CDR1 is NSHNY and CDR2 is SYGAGN in the germline V gene. The chain's CDR3 is CASSGGTGANSDYTF. The sequenced part of the CDR3 DNA is TGTGCCAGCAGTGGAGGGACAGGGGCAAACTCC.

This clone was seen a few times. Any gene name here is a mouse gene name. Read sequence stops 4 residues before the CDR3 end, and the germline J gene provides the missing end. Other DNA sequences in this specimen translate into the identical CDR3. V usage is TRBV13-1 and J usage is TRBJ1-2; D is uncertain. The CDR3 loop spans 12 amino acids. CDR1 and CDR2 (germline): NSHNY, SYGAGN. Trimming removed 2 bases from V and 3 bases from J, with 5 bases in between. The DNA read from the CDR3 is TGTGCCAGCAGTGAGAGGGACTCC. The encoded protein is CASSERDS. The CDR3, in full, reads CASSERDSDYTF.

About this clone itself: The gene symbols are mouse symbols. The read stops 4 residues short of the end of the CDR3; the missing end is completed from the germline J gene. The genes are TRBV13-1 and TRBJ2-7; weak D call: TRBD1 (6 bases). Germline V gene sequence: CDR1 NSHNY, CDR2 SYGAGN. This CDR3 contains 15 residues. The CDR3 bases that were read are TGTGCCAGCAGTGATGTTCGGACAGTCCTATAT. This translates into CASSDVRTVLY. The entire CDR3 reads CASSDVRTVLYEQYF.

This clone was detected only a few times. Each gene name is a mouse one. The read comes to an end 4 residues before the CDR3 does, leaving the germline J gene to fill in the end. The rearrangement links TRBV5 to TRBJ2-5; D uncertain. The CDR3 extends over 13 amino acids. CDR1 and CDR2 from the germline V gene are LGHNA and YNLKQL (reference sequence). V lost 4 bases, J lost 0 bases, and 5 bases lay in between. CDR3 amino acids: CASSRSNQDTQYF. The sequenced CDR3 bases are TGTGCCAGCAGCCGCAGTAACCAAGAC.

A remark on this clone: Each gene name is a mouse one. The read gets to within 4 residues of the CDR3 end, and the germline J gene fills in the rest. The genes are TRBV31 and TRBJ2-7, with 11 bases aligning to TRBD2. The CDR3 extends over 13 amino acids. Germline V gives CDR1 GKSSPN, CDR2 SITVG. Here the CDR3 reads CAWSNWGGDEQYF. The sequenced part of the CDR3 DNA is TGTGCCTGGAGTAACTGGGGGGGCGAT.